What follows describes a single T cell receptor (beta chain). The data are from a study of cytomegalovirus exposure and HLA in healthy donors. Germline lookup yields CDR1 SQVTM and CDR2 ANQGSEA. This CDR3 region has 15 residues. V gave up 7 bases and J gave up 5 bases; unmatched junction bases: 11. Libraries were prepared by immunoSEQ multiplex PCR; TCRdb keeps only in-frame clonotypes and omits some of them. The sample carries around 200,000 clones, around 88% recorded once. What was sequenced was PBMCs. The chain is built from TRBV29-1 and TRBJ2-2; 9 bases fit TRBD2. The TCR originated in a woman younger than 35 in good health and CMV-seronegative. In DNA, the CDR3 is TGCAGCGCCCGGGAGGGAGCGGGAGGTACCGGGGAGCTGTTTTTT. Encoded protein: CSAREGAGGTGELFF.